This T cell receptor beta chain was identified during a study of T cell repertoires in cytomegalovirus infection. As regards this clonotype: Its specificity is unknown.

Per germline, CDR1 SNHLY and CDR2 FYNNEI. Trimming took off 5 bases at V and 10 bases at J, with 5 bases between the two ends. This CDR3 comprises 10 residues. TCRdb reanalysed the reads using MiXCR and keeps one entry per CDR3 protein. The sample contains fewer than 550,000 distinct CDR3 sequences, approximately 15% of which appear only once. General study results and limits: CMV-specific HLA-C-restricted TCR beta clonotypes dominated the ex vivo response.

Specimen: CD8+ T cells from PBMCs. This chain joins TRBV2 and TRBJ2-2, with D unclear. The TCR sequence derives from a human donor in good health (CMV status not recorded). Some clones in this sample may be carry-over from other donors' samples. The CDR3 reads CASSIMELFF. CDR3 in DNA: TGTGCCAGCAGTATAATGGAGCTGTTTTTT.